This T cell receptor beta chain was sequenced during a study of blood T cell repertoires in COVID-19. In the study overall: Both acute and convalescent COVID-19 samples were obtained from the United States, Italy and Spain.

The ends lost 6 bases at V and 4 bases at J; junction bases unmatched: 8. Germline loops: CDR1 SNHLY, CDR2 FYNNEI. The CDR3 spans 14 residues. Methods used by the authors: Amplification from reference gene primers served as the basis for estimated nucleated cell counts. Profiled with immunoSEQ multiplex PCR; TCRdb holds only in-frame clones, not every one. V, J and clone size are taken as reported in that table, and D and trimming were inferred from the DNA itself. In the table there are tens of thousands of clones, 70% to 90% of which are singletons. The sequencing input was peripheral blood. This chain uses TRBV2 with TRBJ1-1; 7 bases match TRBD1. The clonotype originates from a man in his 70s with acute or convalescent COVID-19. The DNA for the CDR3 is TGTGCCAGCAGCGGACAGGTGGTGGTCACTGAAGCTTTCTTT. It is translated as CASSGQVVVTEAFF.